The text below deals with one TCR beta chain. The data are from a study of T-cell memory formation after mild COVID-19. Amplification by 5'RACE using constant-segment primers produced TCR alpha and TCR beta cDNA libraries that carried sample barcodes and UMIs. TCRdb itself ran the 5' RACE reads through MiXCR, one entry per CDR3 protein. The profile shows about 310,000 distinct CDR3 sequences, just under 20% of them singletons. The CDR3 sequence is 17 residues long. CDR1 is LGHNA and CDR2 is YSLEER in the germline V gene. The V segment lost 0 bases and the J segment 7 bases; nucleotides outside the gene matches: 11.

V is TRBV4-3 and J is TRBJ2-2, with TRBD2 identical over 7 bases. The sequence was collected from a man younger than 30 who had mild COVID-19 (a few samples of this study predate the infection). Cell type and time point are not known. Sequences were obtained from PBMCs or a T cell subset sorted from them (not recorded which). CDR3 residues: CASSQDNGGKFFGELFF. CDR3 coding DNA: TGCGCCAGCAGCCAAGATAACGGGGGGAAATTTTTCGGGGAGCTGTTTTTT.